A single sample gave rise to the 27 T cell receptor beta chains below, sequenced in a study of CD8 T cells in Susac syndrome. With random hexamers, roughly 0.45 to 1 ug RNA was reverse transcribed. TCRdb reanalysed the immunoSEQ multiplex PCR reads using MiXCR and keeps one entry per CDR3 protein. The repertoire holds roughly 160,000 distinct CDR3 sequences, with roughly 95% as singletons. The sample consisted of CD4+ T cells from PBMCs. These receptors came from a human donor with Susac syndrome.

The rearrangement links TRBV12-3 or TRBV12-4 to TRBJ2-1, with D possibly TRBD1 on 6 matching bases. This CDR3 has 14 residues. V lost 3 bases and J 5 bases, leaving 11 bases between the germline ends. The CDR3 is CASSFQGSDNEQFF. CDR3 DNA sequence: TGTGCCAGCAGTTTCCAGGGGAGCGACAATGAGCAGTTCTTC.

J is TRBJ2-1 and V is TRBV13; D is possibly TRBD1 or TRBD2 (6 bases each). With 8 bases removed from V and 4 bases from J, the gap between germline ends came to 9 bases. This CDR3 is 12 amino acids long. CDR1 PRHDT and CDR2 FYEKMQ come from the germline V gene (reference sequence). In DNA form, the CDR3 reads TGTGCCAGCCGAGGGGGGTACAATGAGCAGTTCTTC. Encoded protein: CASRGGYNEQFF.

The chain has TRBV6-5 and TRBJ1-2; no reliable D call. Trimming cost V 2 bases and J 4 bases, with 5 bases left between them. In germline, CDR1 is MNHEY, CDR2 SVGAGI. The CDR3 is 12 residues long. In DNA, the CDR3 is TGTGCCAGCAGTTACGGCCGCTATGGCTACACCTTC. Amino acid sequence: CASSYGRYGYTF.

This clonotype was counted once. The CDR3 protein is CATSDSTDQPQHF. The CDR3 nucleotides read TGTGCCACCAGTGATTCGACAGATCAGCCCCAGCATTTT. This chain links TRBV24-1 with TRBJ1-5; D may be TRBD1 (5 bases). Trimming took off 2 bases at V and 5 bases at J, with 6 bases between the two ends. The CDR3 has 13 amino acids. CDR1 and CDR2 (germline): KGHDR, SFDVKD.

The rearrangement links TRBV7-2 to TRBJ2-7, with D uncertain. Trimming stripped 5 bases from V and 1 base from J, with 9 bases between. This CDR3 has 13 residues. Looked up from germline, CDR1 is SGHTA and CDR2 is FQGNSA. CDR3 nucleotide sequence: TGTGCCAGCAGCCCTCTTGGTTCCTACGAGCAGTACTTC. Protein sequence: CASSPLGSYEQYF.

This chain links TRBV25-1 with TRBJ2-7, with 10 bases matching TRBD2. From germline, CDR1 is MGHDK and CDR2 SYGVNS. The CDR3 has 12 residues. The V gene end was trimmed by 7 bases and the J gene end by 6 bases; junction bases not matched to a gene: 3. The CDR3 spells CASTSGRAEQYF. CDR3 nucleotides: TGTGCCAGCACCAGCGGGAGGGCCGAGCAGTACTTC.

This clonotype has just a few counts. The genes are TRBV2 and TRBJ1-1; the match to TRBD1 covers 7 bases. The CDR3 is made up of 14 amino acids. CDR1 and CDR2 from the germline V gene are SNHLY and FYNNEI. Trimming at V came to 3 bases and at J to 0 bases, leaving 1 base not matched to a gene. Here the CDR3 DNA reads TGTGCCAGCAGTGAGGGACAGTTGAACACTGAAGCTTTCTTT. This sequence encodes CASSEGQLNTEAFF.

V usage is TRBV6-5 and J usage is TRBJ1-6; TRBD1 is a possible D gene (5 bases). V was trimmed by 5 bases and J by 7 bases, leaving 15 bases between them. The CDR3 is made up of 15 amino acids. Germline CDR1 and CDR2: MNHEY and SVGAGI. The CDR3 DNA sequence: TGTGCCAGCAGTCCGAGGCGGGACGCAAATTCACCCCTCCACTTT. It translates to CASSPRRDANSPLHF.

The genes are TRBV29-1 and TRBJ2-1; 8 nucleotides match TRBD2. CDR1 is SQVTM and CDR2 is ANQGSEA in the germline V gene. The CDR3 extends over 16 amino acids. V lost 7 bases and J lost 6; bases outside the gene matches: 17. The CDR3: CSGGIGRLATGNEQFF. The CDR3 DNA sequence: TGCAGCGGTGGTATAGGCCGACTAGCGACGGGCAATGAGCAGTTCTTC.

The chain recombines TRBV14 with TRBJ2-5; D is uncertain. This CDR3 comprises 17 residues. CDR1 SGHDN and CDR2 FVKESK come from the germline V gene. V was cut by 0 bases and J by 5 bases, with 19 bases left in between. The CDR3 DNA sequence: TGTGCCAGCAGCCAAGATTATAGGACCGGCGGCAGGGAGACCCAGTACTTC. Protein: CASSQDYRTGGRETQYF.

The genes are TRBV5-6 and TRBJ2-6; 7 nucleotides line up with TRBD1. The CDR3 is made up of 16 amino acids. The V and J ends lost 3 bases and 2 bases, in that order; junction bases with no gene match: 5. The germline gives CDR1 SGHDT, CDR2 YYEEEE. CDR3 protein: CASSSPGTAGANVLTF. DNA of the CDR3: TGTGCCAGCAGCTCGCCCGGGACAGCTGGGGCCAACGTCCTGACTTTC.

This rearrangement joins TRBV6-2 or TRBV6-3 to TRBJ2-3; 7 positions match TRBD2. This CDR3 has 14 residues. Germline CDR1 MNHEY, CDR2 SVGEGT. V lost 2 bases to trimming and J lost 8 bases; unmatched junction nucleotides: 7. The DNA of the CDR3 is TGTGCCAGCAGTTACACTAGCGTTGGTGGTACGCAGTATTTT. It codes for CASSYTSVGGTQYF.

The rearrangement uses TRBV4-1 and TRBJ2-3; TRBD2 is a possible D gene (5 bases). CDR1 is MGHRA, CDR2 YSYEKL, per germline. Trimming cost V 3 bases and J 11 bases, with 21 bases left between them. The CDR3 spans 15 residues. The CDR3 loop reads CASSQTPLGEGMQYF. Written as DNA, the CDR3 is TGCGCCAGCAGCCAGACCCCCCTAGGTGAGGGAATGCAGTATTTT.

V usage is TRBV18 and J usage is TRBJ1-5; D ambiguous. CDR3 length equals 15 residues. The V end was cut by 3 bases, the J end by 4 bases, with 13 bases between. CDR1 and CDR2 from the germline V gene are KGHSH and LQKENI. The CDR3 nucleotides are TGTGCCAGCTCACCTACCCGAGAGGTGAATCAGCCCCAGCATTTT. This translates into CASSPTREVNQPQHF.

This chain uses TRBV5-6 with TRBJ1-2; D is ambiguous. The germline V gene has CDR1 SGHDT and CDR2 YYEEEE. V gave up 0 bases and J gave up 4 bases, with 4 bases separating them. The CDR3 spans 12 residues. In DNA, the CDR3 is TGTGCCAGCAGCTTGGAACCCTATGGCTACACCTTC. Protein product: CASSLEPYGYTF.

This chain connects TRBV7-2 to TRBJ1-5; 7 bases fit TRBD1. From germline, CDR1 is SGHTA and CDR2 FQGNSA. J lost 7 bases, V lost 5 bases, and 14 bases had no gene match. The CDR3 covers 16 residues. The CDR3 loop is CASSPRGEGAKQPQHF. In nucleotides, the CDR3 is TGTGCCAGCAGCCCAAGAGGAGAGGGGGCGAAGCAGCCCCAGCATTTT.

The V and J genes are TRBV12-3 or TRBV12-4 and TRBJ1-1; no clear D. Deletions cut 7 bases from V and 6 bases from J, with 9 bases between. This CDR3 comprises 11 residues. CDR3 loop: CASTPGPEAFF. The DNA for the CDR3 is TGTGCCAGCACCCCCGGACCTGAAGCTTTCTTT.

The chain carries TRBV9 and TRBJ2-7, with 8 bases lining up with TRBD1. Germline V lookup: CDR1 SGDLS, CDR2 YYNGEE. This CDR3 has 16 amino acids. V shed 0 bases, J shed 9 bases, and the junction held 14 bases outside the gene matches. CDR3 DNA: TGTGCCAGCAGCGTAGCTCCCGGACAGGGCCTGGATCGGCAGTACTTC. This encodes CASSVAPGQGLDRQYF.

J is TRBJ2-1 and V is TRBV6-5; no firm D call. The CDR3 has 13 amino acids. The germline V gene encodes CDR1 MNHEY and CDR2 SVGAGI. V gave up 8 bases and J gave up 7 bases, with 15 bases separating them. The CDR3 reads CASGFSFGNEQFF. Written as DNA, the CDR3 is TGTGCCAGCGGATTCTCCTTCGGGAATGAGCAGTTCTTC.

This clonotype was recorded a few times. The chain has TRBV4-2 and TRBJ1-2; tentatively, D is TRBD1 (5 bases). The CDR3 covers 13 residues. CDR1 and CDR2 (germline): LGHNA, YNFKEQ. The V and J ends lost 0 bases and 8 bases respectively, with 10 bases between them. The CDR3 coding sequence is TGTGCCAGCAGCCAAGATGGGGGAGGAGGCTACACCTTC. It yields the protein CASSQDGGGGYTF.

The gene calls are TRBV7-2 and TRBJ1-2; 9 bases are shared with TRBD1. With 4 bases clipped from V and 4 bases from J, the junction kept 7 bases outside the gene matches. The germline V gene has CDR1 SGHTA and CDR2 FQGNSA. The CDR3 runs 15 residues. CDR3 nucleotide sequence: TGTGCCAGCAGCTCTACAGGGGGCGCGAGCTATGGCTACACCTTC. Amino acid sequence: CASSSTGGASYGYTF.

This rearrangement joins TRBV29-1 to TRBJ1-2; TRBD1 matches at 9 bases. The CDR3 totals 13 residues. Germline values: CDR1 SQVTM, CDR2 ANQGSEA. Unmatched junction bases numbered 2, after V lost 0 bases and J lost 6 bases. CDR3: CSVEEQGANGYTF. The CDR3 nucleotides are TGCAGCGTTGAAGAACAGGGGGCTAATGGCTACACCTTC.

The count of this clonotype is one. This chain links TRBV5-1 with TRBJ1-1, with 10 positions matching TRBD1. V dropped 0 bases and J dropped 1; count of bases not matched to a gene: 3. The CDR3 is 16 residues long. Germline V gives CDR1 SGHRS, CDR2 YFSETQ. Here the CDR3 reads CASSLGGTGANTEAFF. The CDR3 DNA follows: TGCGCCAGCAGCTTGGGGGGGACAGGGGCGAACACTGAAGCTTTCTTT.

This chain connects TRBV12-3 or TRBV12-4 to TRBJ1-5; a possible D gene is TRBD1 (6 bases). The CDR3 totals 14 residues. Trimming stripped 6 bases from V and 2 bases from J, with 11 bases between. The DNA for the CDR3 is TGTGCCAGCAGCCTCCACAGGGGCAATCAGCCCCAGCATTTT. Translated, it gives CASSLHRGNQPQHF.

The J gene is TRBJ2-3, the V gene TRBV2; D unclear. The CDR3 is made up of 11 amino acids. The V gene's germline CDR1 is SNHLY and CDR2 FYNNEI. The ends were cut back, 6 bases at V and 3 bases at J, with 4 bases in the middle. CDR3 coding DNA: TGTGCCAGCAGGTTGACAGATACGCAGTATTTT. It translates to CASRLTDTQYF.

The chain joins TRBV29-1 to TRBJ2-1, with 10 bases lining up with TRBD2. CDR3 length: 16 amino acids. Per germline, CDR1 SQVTM and CDR2 ANQGSEA. V dropped 8 bases and J dropped 0; count of bases not matched to a gene: 10. The CDR3 region is CSPLASSGSSYNEQFF. The CDR3 nucleotides read TGCAGCCCTCTCGCCTCTAGCGGGAGCTCCTACAATGAGCAGTTCTTC.

The chain combines TRBV29-1 with TRBJ2-7; TRBD2 matches at 10 bases. J gave up 6 bases and V 6 bases, and 5 bases lay outside the gene matches. Germline lookup yields CDR1 SQVTM and CDR2 ANQGSEA. This CDR3 has 12 residues. CDR3 in DNA: TGCAGCGTGCAGCGGGAGGGCCGCGAGCAGTACTTC. It specifies CSVQREGREQYF.